The 9 T cell receptor beta chains in this list originate from one sample, sequenced in a study of blood T cells in healthy people across ages. Primers used in a second PCR of roughly 6 to 11 cycles were a sample-barcoded 5' primer and a J-beta primer mix. Each CDR3 protein gets one entry after TCRdb re-called the 5' RACE reads with MiXCR. The profile shows nearly 1 million distinct CDR3 sequences, just over 50% of them singletons. The sequencing input was blood. The receptors derive from a woman aged 55 to 70 in good health.

This sequence joins TRBV9 and TRBJ2-3; D is uncertain. Germline V gene lookup returns CDR1 SGDLS and CDR2 YYNGEE. V shed 6 bases and J shed 1 base, with 12 bases lying between them. The CDR3 contains 14 residues. The CDR3 DNA reads TGTGCCAGCAACCGCATAGAGGGCACAGATACGCAGTATTTT. Translation: CASNRIEGTDTQYF.

This clonotype has only a few counts. The rearrangement joins TRBV12-3 or TRBV12-4 to TRBJ2-5, with D possibly called TRBD1 or TRBD2 (6 bases each). This CDR3 region has 15 residues. Trimming stripped 5 bases from V and 5 bases from J, with 18 bases between. This CDR3 reads CASSIQTRGAETQYF. CDR3 nucleotides: TGTGCCAGCAGTATCCAGACTAGGGGGGCCGAGACCCAGTACTTC.

The chain is built from TRBV29-1 and TRBJ2-3; D gene unclear. The CDR3 contains 14 residues. V shed 0 bases and J shed 6 bases, with 13 bases lying between them. Germline V lookup: CDR1 SQVTM, CDR2 ANQGSEA. For the CDR3, the DNA is TGCAGCGTTGAAGAAGGTCGATCTATTGATACGCAGTATTTT. Translating it yields CSVEEGRSIDTQYF.

In its sample, this clonotype was seen a few times. Here the CDR3 DNA reads TGCAGCGTGGGGACAGGGTTCGGCTACGAGCAGTACTTC. Amino acid sequence: CSVGTGFGYEQYF. The chain recombines TRBV29-1 with TRBJ2-7, with 9 bases matching TRBD1. Germline trimming cut 6 bases from V and 3 bases from J; bases unmatched to any gene: 6. CDR3 length equals 13 residues. Germline values: CDR1 SQVTM, CDR2 ANQGSEA.

The genes are TRBV5-4 and TRBJ2-6, with D unclear. V was clipped by 4 bases and J by 0 bases, with 14 bases between them. CDR1 and CDR2 (germline): SGHNT, YYREEE (reference sequence). CDR3 length: 17 residues. The CDR3 sequence is CASSLEAFRSGANVLTF. The CDR3 bases are TGTGCCAGCAGCCTCGAAGCGTTCCGCTCTGGGGCCAACGTCCTGACTTTC.

In its sample, this clonotype was seen a few times. Here the CDR3 DNA reads TGTGCCAGCAGTGAAGGTTCGGGGGGTCCGTACTTC. Translating gives CASSEGSGGPYF. The V gene is TRBV2, the J gene TRBJ2-7, with 7 bases identical to TRBD2. The germline CDR1 and CDR2 sequences are SNHLY and FYNNEI. This CDR3 region has 12 residues. With V trimmed by 1 base and J by 12 bases, 6 bases remained unmatched.

CDR3 residues: CAWGLVDTQYF. For the CDR3, the DNA is TGTGCCTGGGGCTTGGTAGATACGCAGTATTTT. V is TRBV30 and J is TRBJ2-3, with no clear D. This CDR3 region has 11 residues. Germline assignment: CDR1 GTSNPN and CDR2 SVGIG (reference sequence). The V end lost 5 bases, the J end lost 5 bases, and 8 bases lay between the germline ends.

This rearrangement joins TRBV4-3 to TRBJ1-1; D remains ambiguous. Germline CDR1 LGHNA, CDR2 YSLEER. The CDR3 consists of 13 residues. V was trimmed by 1 base and J by 8 bases, leaving 11 bases between them. As DNA, the CDR3 is TGCGCCAGCAGCCAAGGGAACCAGCGAGAAGCTTTCTTT. It is translated as CASSQGNQREAFF.

The chain recombines TRBV29-1 with TRBJ2-1; TRBD1 aligns across 8 bases. CDR3 size: 14 residues. Per the germline V gene, CDR1 is SQVTM and CDR2 is ANQGSEA. Trimming removed 4 bases from V and 7 bases from J; junction bases left unmatched: 9. CDR3 nucleotide sequence: TGCAGCGTTGGAGTGACAGGGGCGGATAATGAGCAGTTCTTC. It specifies CSVGVTGADNEQFF.